Each of the 27 T cell receptor beta chains below was sequenced from the same sample in a study of shared clonotypes between healthy human individuals. Sequencing was performed with immunoSEQ multiplex PCR; in TCRdb, only in-frame clones are kept and a portion is missing. The data show some 660,000 clones, around 73% seen once. Sequencing input: memory CD4+ T cells sorted from blood. Subset specified: CD45RA-negative fraction. All receptors come from a woman aged 25 to 45 in good health.

Comment on this clone: Sequence at one end of the junction differs from germline and may be a read error. This chain joins TRBV29-1 and TRBJ2-5; no definite D call. The J call is uncertain, as TRBJ2-7 better fits the DNA end. The CDR3 totals 12 residues. Germline V CDR1 and CDR2: SQVTM, ANQGSEA. Here the CDR3 reads CSVVLHSHEQYF. The CDR3 DNA follows: TGCAGCGTTGTTCTTCACTCCCACGAGCAGTACTTC.

CDR3 region: CASSSGTALSGNTIYF. CDR3 nucleotides: TGTGCCAGCAGCTCCGGGACCGCCCTGTCGGGAAACACCATATATTTT. The chain carries TRBV5-4 and TRBJ1-3, with a tentative D call TRBD1 (5 bases). This CDR3 contains 16 residues. Per germline, CDR1 SGHNT and CDR2 YYREEE (reference sequence). The V end lost 3 bases, the J end lost 4 bases, and 17 bases lay between the germline ends.

The rearrangement uses TRBV30 and TRBJ2-7, with D maybe TRBD2 (7 bases). Trimming shortened V by 5 bases and J by 4 bases, and 24 bases separated the two germline ends. The germline V gene has CDR1 GTSNPN and CDR2 SVGIG (reference sequence). The CDR3 spans 16 residues. As DNA, the CDR3 is TGTGCCTGGCACCGATGGGGGGGCGCAGAGGTTTACGAGCAGTACTTC. As protein: CAWHRWGGAEVYEQYF.

CDR3 in amino acids: CASSRGQGWQETQYF. CDR3 DNA sequence: TGTGCCAGTAGTAGAGGACAGGGGTGGCAAGAGACCCAGTACTTC. This chain joins TRBV19 and TRBJ2-5, with 9 nucleotides matching TRBD1. Germline CDR1 and CDR2: LNHDA and SQIVND (reference sequence). The CDR3 length is 15 residues. Germline trimming cut 4 bases from V and 2 bases from J; bases unmatched to any gene: 5.

This clone was detected only once. The same CDR3 also results from other DNA sequences found in this sample. The CDR3 bases are TGCGCCAGCAGCCAAGGGGGACTAGCGGGAGTTGGCACCGGGGAGCTGTTTTTT. Translated, it gives CASSQGGLAGVGTGELFF. The V gene is TRBV4-1, the J gene TRBJ2-2; TRBD2 matches 14 bases. Per germline, CDR1 MGHRA and CDR2 YSYEKL. The length of the CDR3 is 18 residues. The V gene end was trimmed by 1 base and the J gene end by 4 bases; junction bases not matched to a gene: 5.

The chain's CDR3 is CASTPQAAGGQPQHF. The CDR3 region has the DNA TGTGCCAGTACTCCCCAGGCGGCAGGTGGTCAGCCCCAGCATTTT. The V and J genes are TRBV19 and TRBJ1-5; D is unclear. Trimming removed 7 bases at V and 6 bases at J, with 19 bases between. Germline CDR1 and CDR2: LNHDA and SQIVND (reference sequence). This CDR3 has 15 amino acids.

CDR3 amino acids: CASSIAEHRQPQHF. The CDR3 DNA reads TGTGCCAGTAGTATAGCAGAGCATCGTCAGCCCCAGCATTTT. V gene TRBV19 combines with J gene TRBJ1-5; D gene ambiguous. The CDR3 contains 14 residues. Germline CDR1 and CDR2: LNHDA and SQIVND (reference sequence). Deletions cut 1 base from V and 6 bases from J, with 10 bases between.

The sample holds many counts of this clone. The genes are TRBV19 and TRBJ2-7, with 10 positions matching TRBD1. CDR1 is LNHDA, CDR2 SQIVND, per germline (reference sequence). The J segment lost 2 bases and the V segment lost 9 bases, leaving 7 bases of the junction unmatched. The CDR3 has 14 residues. This CDR3 is CASKPGTGAYEQYF. The CDR3, as DNA: TGTGCCAGCAAACCCGGGACAGGGGCCTACGAGCAGTACTTC.

The CDR3 spells CASSVRGETQYF. DNA of the CDR3: TGCGCCAGCAGTGTGAGGGGAGAGACCCAGTACTTC. The chain has TRBV5-1 and TRBJ2-5; perhaps D is TRBD1 or TRBD2 (5 bases each). The germline V and J ends were trimmed by 5 bases and 4 bases, with 9 bases remaining between them. The CDR3 covers 12 residues. The germline V gene encodes CDR1 SGHRS and CDR2 YFSETQ.

The chain uses TRBV11-2 and TRBJ2-5, with TRBD1 as a possible D gene (6 bases). This CDR3 spans 14 amino acids. Trimming pared 7 bases from V and 5 bases from J, leaving 17 bases between. Per germline, CDR1 SGHAT and CDR2 FQNNGV. CDR3 region: CASNYRAGGETQYF. The DNA for the CDR3 is TGTGCCAGCAACTACAGGGCGGGTGGGGAGACCCAGTACTTC.

The chain carries TRBV19 and TRBJ1-3, with D uncertain. This CDR3 is 15 amino acids long. The ends were cut back, 7 bases at V and 0 bases at J, with 13 bases in the middle. Germline V gene data show CDR1 as LNHDA and CDR2 as SQIVND (reference sequence). The CDR3 DNA is TGTGCCAGTACCGCGAAGGGAGCCTCTGGAAACACCATATATTTT. Residues: CASTAKGASGNTIYF.

The chain combines TRBV27 with TRBJ2-3; 11 bases match TRBD2. Germline lookup yields CDR1 MNHEY and CDR2 SMNVEV (reference sequence). V trimming: 5 bases; J trimming: 4 bases; junction bases outside the gene matches: 8. This CDR3 is built from 16 residues. CDR3: CASSQRLAGWADTQYF. The CDR3 DNA follows: TGTGCCAGCAGTCAGAGACTAGCGGGATGGGCAGATACGCAGTATTTT.

The count of this clone is one. V and J are TRBV7-7 and TRBJ1-2; D call uncertain. In germline, CDR1 is SSHAT, CDR2 FNYEAQ (reference sequence). The CDR3 is 13 residues long. The germline V and J ends were trimmed by 5 bases and 5 bases, with 12 bases remaining between them. CDR3: CASSPGGAYGYTF. CDR3 nucleotides: TGTGCCAGCAGCCCCGGCGGCGCATATGGCTACACCTTC.

This clone was observed a handful of times. The chain combines TRBV10-3 with TRBJ1-4, with 7 bases aligning to TRBD1. CDR1 and CDR2 (germline): ENHRY, SYGVKD. This CDR3 contains 14 residues. The V segment lost 3 bases and the J segment 8 bases; nucleotides outside the gene matches: 6. The CDR3 DNA sequence: TGTGCCATCAGTGACTGGCAGGGGGAAGAAAAACTGTTTTTT. Translation: CAISDWQGEEKLFF.

The count of this clone is one. The chain has TRBV19 and TRBJ1-2; D is ambiguous. The CDR3 spans 14 residues. The ends were cut back, 7 bases at V and 3 bases at J, with 15 bases in the middle. CDR1 and CDR2 (germline): LNHDA, SQIVND (reference sequence). The CDR3 loop reads CASNPGVRHYGYTF. The CDR3 coding sequence is TGTGCCAGTAACCCTGGGGTCAGACACTATGGCTACACCTTC. The full variable domain, in which reference TRBV19 and TRBJ1-2 provide the parts outside the CDR3, is DGGITQSPKYLFRKEGQNVTLSCEQNLNHDAMYWYRQDPGQGLRLIYYSQIVNDFQKGDIAEGYSVSREKKESFPLTVTSAQKNPTAFYLCASNPGVRHYGYTFGSGTRLTVV.

A note on this clone: Given a much more abundant clone one base away, this may be a read error. The same CDR3 arises from other DNA sequences in this sample as well. The chain combines TRBV5-1 with TRBJ2-2; 11 bases align to TRBD1. This CDR3 is built from 15 residues. Germline assignment: CDR1 SGHRS and CDR2 YFSETQ. The J segment lost 4 bases and the V segment lost 4 bases, leaving 3 bases of the junction unmatched. CDR3 sequence reads: CASSPGTGGTGELFF. In DNA, the CDR3 is TGCGCCAGCAGCCCGGGGACAGGGGGCACCGGGGAGCTGTTTTTT.

Remarks on this clone: Since a much larger clone is just one base distant, this may be a read error. V usage is TRBV6-1 and J usage is TRBJ2-3; 11 bases agree with TRBD2. The CDR3 contains 13 residues. Germline V gene sequence: CDR1 MNHNS, CDR2 SASEGT. V trimming: 6 bases; J trimming: 5 bases; junction bases outside the gene matches: 1. The CDR3 coding sequence is TGTGCCAGCAGAGGACTAGCGGGAGATACGCAGTATTTT. It yields the protein CASRGLAGDTQYF.

This clone showed up just a few times. The J gene is TRBJ2-1, the V gene TRBV2; no reliable D call. The CDR3 runs to 14 residues. Trimming took 4 bases from V and 0 from J, leaving 7 bases between them. Germline CDR1 reads SNHLY; CDR2 reads FYNNEI. CDR3 bases: TGTGCCAGCAGTGCGTTCCACTCCTACAATGAGCAGTTCTTC. This codes for CASSAFHSYNEQFF.

The chain recombines TRBV2 with TRBJ1-5; D possibly corresponds to TRBD1 (5 bases). Germline CDR1 reads SNHLY; CDR2 reads FYNNEI. The CDR3 spans 14 residues. V lost 6 bases to trimming and J lost 8 bases, with 17 bases between them. The CDR3, as DNA: TGTGCCAGCAGGTCAGGGACCCGGGAGGAGCCCCAGCATTTT. Its translation: CASRSGTREEPQHF.

The rearrangement links TRBV7-5 to TRBJ2-4; the DNA was not used to check the table's D call, TRBD1. TRBV7-5 is a pseudogene locus. The length of the CDR3 is 18 residues. The chain's CDR3 is CVRSPGSAPWKAKNIQYF. As DNA, the CDR3 is TGTGTCAGAAGCCCAGGGTCGGCCCCTTGGAAAGCCAAAAACATTCAGTACTTC.

This clone was picked up one time. This rearrangement joins TRBV11-2 to TRBJ2-5, with unresolved D. The CDR3 has 11 residues. The V end was cut by 6 bases, the J end by 6 bases, with 8 bases between. Germline CDR1 is SGHAT and CDR2 is FQNNGV. As DNA, the CDR3 is TGTGCCAGCAGTCTTGACAAGACCCAGTACTTC. Translating gives CASSLDKTQYF.

The chain uses TRBV5-8 and TRBJ2-4, with 12 bases that match TRBD1. CDR3 length: 19 residues. Germline V gene lookup returns CDR1 SGHTS and CDR2 YDEGEE. J was trimmed by 2 bases and V by 6 bases; bases with no gene match: 15. CDR3 protein: CASIPFTGTGGASKNIQYF. For the CDR3, the DNA is TGTGCCAGCATTCCATTTACCGGGACAGGGGGCGCATCCAAAAACATTCAGTACTTC. The variable domain in full, with the rest retrieved from reference TRBV5-8 and TRBJ2-4, is EAGVTQSPTHLIKTRGQQATLRCSPISGHTSVYWYQQALGLGLQFLLWYDEGEERNRGNFPPRFSGRQFPNYSSELNVNALELEDSALYLCASIPFTGTGGASKNIQYFGAGTRLSVL.

The chain joins TRBV30 to TRBJ1-2, with D tentatively TRBD1 (5 bases). The germline V gene encodes CDR1 GTSNPN and CDR2 SVGIG (reference sequence). The CDR3 totals 14 residues. V shed 0 bases and J shed 2 bases, with 10 bases lying between them. This CDR3 reads CAWSVLRDNYGYTF. DNA of the CDR3: TGTGCCTGGAGTGTACTGAGGGACAACTATGGCTACACCTTC.

The chain couples TRBV9 to TRBJ2-1; maybe TRBD2 (5 bases). Germline V gene lookup returns CDR1 SGDLS and CDR2 YYNGEE. V was cut by 3 bases and J by 0 bases, with 10 bases left in between. The CDR3 has 15 amino acids. The CDR3: CASSGTSSSYNEQFF. CDR3 nucleotides: TGTGCCAGCAGCGGGACTTCGAGCTCCTACAATGAGCAGTTCTTC. The variable domain in full, completed from reference TRBV9 and TRBJ2-1, reads DSGVTQTPKHLITATGQRVTLRCSPRSGDLSVYWYQQSLDQGLQFLIQYYNGEERAKGNILERFSAQQFPDLHSELNLSSLELGDSALYFCASSGTSSSYNEQFFGPGTRLTVL.

This chain connects TRBV4-2 to TRBJ2-5, with TRBD1 as a possible D gene (6 bases). Germline V CDR1 and CDR2: LGHNA, YNFKEQ. The CDR3 is 15 residues long. The V gene lost 0 bases and the J gene lost 5 bases, with 13 bases spanning the gap. CDR3 amino acids: CASSQDRQGQETQYF. CDR3 DNA sequence: TGTGCCAGCAGCCAAGATAGGCAGGGGCAGGAGACCCAGTACTTC.

This clone was picked up a small number of times. This CDR3 reads CASSLSHIETQYF. In nucleotides, the CDR3 is TGTGCCAGCAGCTTATCGCACATAGAGACCCAGTACTTC. This chain joins TRBV7-2 and TRBJ2-5; unclear D gene. Between the trimmed V and J ends, which lost 2 bases and 4 bases, there was a span of 8 bases. This CDR3 comprises 13 residues. CDR1 SGHTA and CDR2 FQGNSA come from the germline V gene.

The rearrangement links TRBV5-1 to TRBJ2-3, with D tentatively TRBD1 or TRBD2 (5 bases each). Germline CDR1 SGHRS, CDR2 YFSETQ. This CDR3 comprises 14 residues. V was cut by 3 bases and J by 7 bases, with 15 bases left in between. For the CDR3, the DNA is TGCGCCAGCAGCTGGGACGGTGAACCTTATACGCAGTATTTT. Translated, it gives CASSWDGEPYTQYF. Full variable domain (outside the CDR3, taken from reference TRBV5-1 and TRBJ2-3): KAGVTQTPRYLIKTRGQQVTLSCSPISGHRSVSWYQQTPGQGLQFLFEYFSETQRNKGNFPGRFSGRQFSNSRSEMNVSTLELGDSALYLCASSWDGEPYTQYFGPGTRLTVL.